This T cell receptor (beta chain) is drawn from a study of cytomegalovirus exposure and HLA in healthy donors. Trimming took off 4 bases at V and 4 bases at J, with 20 bases between the two ends. This CDR3 region has 16 residues. CDR1 is SGHAT and CDR2 is FQNNGV in the germline V gene. Primers for the PCR totalled 60 Vbeta and 13 Jbeta. Here immunoSEQ multiplex PCR was the method, and the copy in TCRdb shows in-frame clones only, minus some. In the table there are 150,000 to 200,000 clones, around four fifths of which are singletons. Specimen: PBMCs. This chain connects TRBV11-2 to TRBJ2-7, with D perhaps TRBD2 (6 bases). This clonotype originated in a woman under 40 in good health and CMV-seronegative. CDR3 sequence (DNA): TGTGCCAGCAGCTCTACTAACAGGCTTGGGACTTACGAGCAGTACTTC. It is translated as CASSSTNRLGTYEQYF.